Listed below are T cell receptor beta chains from one sample, sequenced in a study of cytomegalovirus exposure and HLA in healthy donors. The table came from immunoSEQ multiplex PCR; TCRdb's copy has only in-frame clones and leaves some out. This repertoire shows hundreds of thousands of clones, more than 80% found once; its top ten account for roughly 0.75%. The sample taken for sequencing was PBMCs. These receptors all stem from a woman aged 18-35 years in good health and CMV-seronegative. Each CDR3 is given with its conserved first and last residue. A D gene is named only where the DNA matches it firmly. Clone size is not always given. Where it is, it says once, few, many or a class for expanded clones.

TRBJ1-1 TRBV28 NA NA 15 CASSFLAGGNTEAFF TGTGCCAGCAGTTTTTTGGCCGGGGGGAACACTGAAGCTTTCTTT
TRBJ2-7 TRBV28 NA NA 12 CASSFFMREQYF TGTGCCAGCAGTTTTTTCATGAGGGAGCAGTACTTC
TRBJ2-3 TRBV20-1 NA TRBD2 11 CSTSGGQTQYF TGCAGTACTAGCGGGGGGCAAACGCAGTATTTT
TRBJ2-3 TRBV6-6 NA NA 16 CASSPRAERATDTQYF TGTGCCAGCAGCCCTCGTGCGGAGCGGGCCACAGATACGCAGTATTTT
TRBJ1-1 TRBV4-1 once NA 14 CASSQVGENTEAFF TGCGCCAGCAGCCAAGTTGGAGAGAACACTGAAGCTTTCTTT
TRBJ2-7 TRBV30 once TRBD2 15 CAWSLRTSGSYEQYF TGTGCCTGGAGTCTTAGGACTAGCGGGAGCTACGAGCAGTACTTC
TRBJ1-5 TRBV29-1 NA TRBD1 14 CSVETGNSNQPQHF TGCAGCGTCGAGACAGGGAATAGCAATCAGCCCCAGCATTTT
TRBJ2-7 TRBV4-1 NA NA 15 CASSQQLGWSYEQYF TGCGCCAGCAGCCAACAACTAGGGTGGAGCTACGAGCAGTACTTC
TRBJ2-5 TRBV6-6 NA NA 15 CASSYSRQTQETQYF TGTGCCAGCAGTTACTCGAGACAAACCCAAGAGACCCAGTACTTC
TRBJ2-7 TRBV11-2 NA TRBD1 14 CASTQGQGWNEQYF TGTGCCAGCACCCAAGGACAGGGGTGGAACGAGCAGTACTTC
TRBJ1-5 TRBV15 NA TRBD1 16 CATSKRTGRGGQPQHF TGTGCCACCAGCAAACGGACAGGGAGGGGAGGACAGCCCCAGCATTTT
TRBJ1-6 TRBV28 once NA 16 CASSTSGSSYNSPLHF TGTGCCAGCAGTACTTCTGGGAGCTCCTATAATTCACCCCTCCACTTT
TRBJ2-1 TRBV29-1 NA NA 17 CSVEEVGGVTGYNEQFF TGCAGCGTTGAAGAAGTAGGGGGGGTCACGGGTTACAATGAGCAGTTCTTC
TRBJ2-7 TRBV28 NA NA 13 CASSSVVVYEQYF TGTGCCAGCAGTTCGGTAGTAGTCTACGAGCAGTACTTC
TRBJ1-5 TRBV27 NA NA 14 CASSLLGGNQPQHF TGTGCCAGCAGTTTACTCGGGGGCAATCAGCCCCAGCATTTT
TRBJ2-7 TRBV27 NA TRBD1 14 CASSEQGASSEQYF TGTGCCAGCAGTGAACAGGGGGCTTCTTCCGAGCAGTACTTC
TRBJ1-6 TRBV10-3 NA TRBD1 20 CAISGPPGQGLTAANSPLHF TGTGCCATCAGTGGACCCCCGGGACAGGGATTGACGGCTGCTAATTCACCCCTCCACTTT
TRBJ1-1 TRBV29-1 NA NA 12 CSVDGGATEAFF TGCAGCGTTGATGGAGGGGCCACTGAAGCTTTCTTT
TRBJ2-1 TRBV5-1 NA NA 14 CASSPWDSTKEQFF TGCGCCAGCAGCCCCTGGGACTCGACGAAAGAGCAGTTCTTC
TRBJ2-3 TRBV9 NA TRBD2 16 CASSVSAGGAADTQYF TGTGCCAGCAGCGTATCTGCCGGGGGGGCGGCAGATACGCAGTATTTT
TRBJ2-2 TRBV6-9 once NA 15 CASSYWRGPTGELFF TGTGCCAGCAGTTATTGGCGGGGGCCCACCGGGGAGCTGTTTTTT
TRBJ1-4 TRBV2 NA NA 13 CASRPGVGEKLFF TGTGCCAGCAGGCCCGGGGTTGGTGAAAAACTGTTTTTT
TRBJ1-1 TRBV11-2 NA NA 13 CASSFDTNTEAFF TGTGCCAGCAGCTTCGACACGAACACTGAAGCTTTCTTT
TRBJ1-5 TRBV28 NA TRBD1 15 CASTTGGAGNQPQHF TGTGCCAGCACGACAGGGGGCGCGGGCAATCAGCCCCAGCATTTT
TRBJ2-1 TRBV7-2 NA NA 16 CASSPYTSISYNEQFF TGTGCCAGCAGCCCATACACCTCCATATCCTACAATGAGCAGTTCTTC
TRBJ1-1 TRBV5-6 few NA 16 CASNIGGWTGNTEAFF TGTGCCAGCAACATTGGAGGGTGGACGGGGAACACTGAAGCTTTCTTT
TRBJ1-2 TRBV9 NA NA 13 CASSVAHRVGYTF TGTGCCAGCAGCGTCGCCCACAGGGTTGGCTACACCTTC
TRBJ1-4 TRBV14 NA NA 15 CASSQVRAGNEKLFF TGTGCCAGCAGCCAAGTTCGGGCAGGGAATGAAAAACTGTTTTTT
TRBJ2-7 TRBV15 NA NA 14 CATSRDRVTYEQYF TGTGCCACCAGCAGAGACAGGGTCACCTACGAGCAGTACTTC
TRBJ1-5 TRBV6-1 NA NA 15 CASRLLTGSNQPQHF TGTGCCAGCAGACTCTTGACGGGAAGCAATCAGCCCCAGCATTTT
TRBJ1-3 TRBV2 NA NA 15 CASSLPRGGGNTIYF TGTGCCAGCAGTCTCCCCCGGGGGGGTGGAAACACCATATATTTT
TRBJ2-1 TRBV27 NA NA 14 CASSLANSGNEQFF TGTGCCAGCAGTTTAGCGAATAGCGGAAATGAGCAGTTCTTC
TRBJ1-5 TRBV6-1 NA NA 15 CASSEVDRFNQPQHF TGTGCCAGCAGTGAGGTGGACAGATTCAATCAGCCCCAGCATTTT
TRBJ1-1 TRBV30 NA NA 15 CAWINGRGLSTEAFF TGTGCCTGGATAAACGGGCGGGGATTGAGCACTGAAGCTTTCTTT
TRBJ2-4 TRBV2 once NA 13 CASSEALPGIQYF TGTGCCAGCAGTGAAGCGCTTCCGGGCATTCAGTACTTC
TRBJ2-7 TRBV29-1 NA TRBD1 15 CSVTTGTGGVYEQYF TGCAGCGTTACAACCGGGACAGGGGGCGTCTACGAGCAGTACTTC
TRBJ2-7 TRBV10-3 NA TRBD2 15 CAISGGRERDDEQYF TGTGCCATCAGTGGGGGGAGGGAGCGGGATGACGAGCAGTACTTC
TRBJ2-5 TRBV29-1 NA TRBD2 15 CSVEGPGLAAETQYF TGCAGCGTTGAAGGTCCGGGACTAGCAGCGGAGACCCAGTACTTC
TRBJ1-2 TRBV30 NA TRBD1 13 CAWSVDRGYGYTF TGTGCCTGGAGTGTCGACAGGGGCTATGGCTACACCTTC
TRBJ1-6 TRBV5-4 NA NA 14 CASSSKGSYSPLHF TGTGCCAGCAGCTCGAAGGGGTCCTATTCACCCCTCCACTTT